This note documents a single T cell receptor beta chain sequence. Clones were sequenced by immunoSEQ multiplex PCR, and TCRdb holds only the in-frame ones, with some missing. Among 270,000 or so clones, nearly 85% were seen once, and the ten largest hold 7.5% to 9%. This record comes from a study of blood T cell repertoires in COVID-19. The sequencing input was peripheral blood. This TCR derives from a human donor in a cohort sampled during active COVID-19.

The CDR3 DNA reads as TGCGCCAGCAGCCTGGACAGGCTCACAGATACGCAGTATTTT. The encoded protein is CASSLDRLTDTQYF. This sequence joins TRBV4-1 and TRBJ2-3, with 7 bases aligning to TRBD1. CDR3 length: 14 amino acids. Germline values: CDR1 MGHRA, CDR2 YSYEKL. V shed 4 bases, J shed 2 bases, and the junction held 3 bases outside the gene matches.